This TCR beta chain was sequenced in a study of technical replicates of blood from a few donors. Germline CDR1 reads SGHVS; CDR2 reads FQNEAQ. V lost 5 bases, J lost 4 bases, and 7 bases stayed unmatched. The CDR3 consists of 14 residues. Here immunoSEQ multiplex PCR was the method, and the copy in TCRdb shows in-frame clones only, minus some. The data contain 75,000 to 95,000 clones, 85% to 95% of them seen just once; the ten biggest clones take up 0.25% to 0.3%. The material sequenced was T cells isolated from PBMCs. This rearrangement joins TRBV7-8 to TRBJ2-7, with 8 bases aligning to TRBD2. The receptor was isolated from a human donor in good health. CDR3 loop: CASSPPGGAYEQYF. CDR3 nucleotides: TGTGCCAGCAGCCCTCCGGGAGGGGCTTACGAGCAGTACTTC.